Shown below are 7 T cell receptor beta chains from a single sample sequenced in a study of OX40 agonist ivuxolimab in advanced cancers. Library preparation was by the immunoSEQ multiplex PCR assay. This is the immuneACCESS table as TCRdb keeps it, with only in-frame sequences that have V and J called. A part of the clones is gone; compared with another copy, unresolved V genes explain less than half, and the rest is unexplained. Here the sample has around 84,000 clones; around 80% occur a single time. The top ten clonotypes cover around 0.5% of the sample. The material was CD4+ or CD8+ T cells sorted from blood, obtained in a trial of the OX40 agonist ivuxolimab. The receptors shown here come from an adult with an advanced solid tumor such as melanoma, head and neck, liver or kidney cancer.

CDR3: CAWIPGTHLGGEKLFF. The CDR3 bases are TGTGCCTGGATCCCCGGGACCCACCTAGGGGGAGAAAAACTGTTTTTT. The rearrangement links TRBV30 to TRBJ1-4, with D perhaps TRBD1 (6 bases). The CDR3 has 16 amino acids. In germline, CDR1 is GTSNPN, CDR2 SVGIG (reference sequence). The V and J ends lost 4 bases and 8 bases respectively, with 23 bases between them.

The chain is built from TRBV19 and TRBJ1-6, with TRBD1 matching over 7 bases. This CDR3 has 19 amino acids. V dropped 7 bases and J dropped 5; count of bases not matched to a gene: 20. From germline, CDR1 is LNHDA and CDR2 SQIVND (reference sequence). CDR3 protein: CASIRGLLLSGVHNSPLHF. As DNA, the CDR3 is TGTGCCAGTATAAGGGGGCTTCTTTTGTCTGGAGTACATAATTCACCCCTCCACTTT.

This clone was recorded at least ten times. V is TRBV5-4 and J is TRBJ2-3, with D maybe TRBD1 (5 bases). The CDR3 spans 16 residues. Trimming took 4 bases from V and 0 from J, leaving 15 bases between them. Germline CDR1 reads SGHNT; CDR2 reads YYREEE (reference sequence). The CDR3 region is CASSPTDSSSTDTQYF. For the CDR3, the DNA is TGTGCCAGCAGCCCCACTGACAGTAGTAGCACAGATACGCAGTATTTT.

The chain carries TRBV7-9 and TRBJ2-7; 11 nucleotides match TRBD1. Trimming cost V 4 bases and J 7 bases; bases outside gene matches: 6. The CDR3 is 14 amino acids. Germline assignment: CDR1 SEHNR and CDR2 FQNEAQ (reference sequence). The CDR3 DNA sequence: TGTGCCAGCAGCTACTCGGGACAGGGGGATGAGCAGTACTTC. It specifies CASSYSGQGDEQYF.

CDR3 sequence (DNA): TGTGCCAGCAGCGTAGGAGTTGAACAGGGTCTCTACGAGCAGTACTTC. Its protein product is CASSVGVEQGLYEQYF. V and J are TRBV9 and TRBJ2-7, with a tentative D call TRBD1 (6 bases). The CDR3 has 16 amino acids. V shed 0 bases and J shed 3 bases, with 16 bases lying between them. CDR1 and CDR2 from the germline V gene are SGDLS and YYNGEE.

The rearrangement uses TRBV19 and TRBJ1-1; D is perhaps TRBD1 (5 bases). The CDR3 runs to 14 residues. Germline V gene data show CDR1 as LNHDA and CDR2 as SQIVND (reference sequence). The V end was cut by 1 base, the J end by 6 bases, with 12 bases between. The chain's CDR3 is CASSIGGRGAEAFF. DNA for the CDR3: TGTGCCAGTAGTATAGGTGGCAGAGGGGCTGAAGCTTTCTTT.

This chain uses TRBV7-9 with TRBJ1-1, with 8 bases that match TRBD1. The length of the CDR3 is 16 residues. CDR1 is SEHNR and CDR2 is FQNEAQ in the germline V gene (reference sequence). The V gene end was trimmed by 5 bases and the J gene end by 1 base; junction bases not matched to a gene: 9. As DNA, the CDR3 is TGTGCCAGCAGCGGAGGGGAAGGACAGGGGAACACTGAAGCTTTCTTT. This sequence encodes CASSGGEGQGNTEAFF.